Reported below is one TCR beta chain. Clones were sequenced by immunoSEQ multiplex PCR, and TCRdb holds only the in-frame ones, with some missing. The sample holds more than 550,000 clones, approximately 72% seen once. The sample belongs to a study of shared clonotypes between healthy human individuals. Material: memory CD4+ T cells sorted from blood. The subset is: CD45RA-negative fraction. The receptor comes from a woman aged 25-40 years in good health.

Written as DNA, the CDR3 is TGTGCCAGCAGTGAAGGGCGAAGCGGCGCCTACAATGAGCAGTTCTTC. Protein product: CASSEGRSGAYNEQFF. The chain joins TRBV25-1 to TRBJ2-1; D possibly corresponds to TRBD2 (5 bases). CDR1 is MGHDK and CDR2 is SYGVNS in the germline V gene. V was pared by 2 bases and J by 2 bases, with 13 bases between. This CDR3 comprises 16 residues.